One sample yielded the 32 T cell receptor beta chains listed below, sequenced in a study of radiation and T cells in renal cell carcinoma. Time point in this sample: blood 4 weeks post-SBRT, at nephrectomy. Treatment in this sample: 15 Gy SBRT to primary tumor, nephrectomy 4 weeks later. Clones were read by immunoSEQ multiplex PCR, and TCRdb kept only the in-frame ones, dropping some. The sample lists tens of thousands of clones, less than 90% occurring once. Sequencing was performed on blood, taken from a patient whose treatment included radiotherapy and nephrectomy. These receptors came from a woman aged 55-75 years with renal cell carcinoma.

This clone appeared once. The CDR3 sequence is CASSVRDGGLDTQYF. CDR3 coding DNA: TGTGCCAGTAGTGTGCGGGACGGGGGGTTGGATACGCAGTATTTT. The chain links TRBV19 to TRBJ2-3, with 7 bases aligning to TRBD2. Germline V gene lookup returns CDR1 LNHDA and CDR2 SQIVND (reference sequence). The CDR3 extends over 15 amino acids. Trimming cost V 5 bases and J 6 bases; bases outside gene matches: 11.

This clone was recorded once. The rearrangement joins TRBV2 to TRBJ2-5; 9 nucleotides match TRBD2. Per germline, CDR1 SNHLY and CDR2 FYNNEI. The CDR3 totals 15 residues. The V and J ends lost 0 bases and 5 bases, in that order; junction bases with no gene match: 4. This CDR3 is CASSEAPGLAETQYF. CDR3 nucleotide sequence: TGTGCCAGCAGTGAAGCGCCGGGACTAGCTGAGACCCAGTACTTC.

V gene TRBV6-5 combines with J gene TRBJ2-1; 13 nucleotides line up with TRBD2. This CDR3 spans 15 amino acids. Looked up from germline, CDR1 is MNHEY and CDR2 is SVGAGI. The V gene end was trimmed by 7 bases and the J gene end by 4 bases; junction bases not matched to a gene: 4. The CDR3 here is CASIRTSGRYNEQFF. In nucleotides, the CDR3 is TGTGCCAGCATTCGGACTAGCGGGAGATACAATGAGCAGTTCTTC.

The chain has TRBV13 and TRBJ1-1; 7 bases match TRBD1. The CDR3 is 15 residues long. Trimming took 4 bases from V and 1 from J; bases not matched to a gene: 6. In germline, CDR1 is PRHDT, CDR2 FYEKMQ (reference sequence). CDR3 coding DNA: TGTGCCAGCAGCTCAACTCGACAGGGGAACACTGAAGCTTTCTTT. This translates into CASSSTRQGNTEAFF.

The V gene is TRBV30, the J gene TRBJ2-1; 9 nucleotides agree with TRBD2. The CDR3 is 14 amino acids. Trimming removed 2 bases from V and 7 bases from J; junction bases left unmatched: 6. The germline gives CDR1 GTSNPN, CDR2 SVGIG (reference sequence). CDR3 bases: TGTGCCTGGAGTCGGGCTAGCGGGATAAATGAGCAGTTCTTC. It codes for CAWSRASGINEQFF.

V is TRBV7-2 and J is TRBJ2-3; TRBD2 agrees at 14 bases. Germline V gene lookup returns CDR1 SGHTA and CDR2 FQGNSA. The V and J ends lost 5 bases and 1 base, in that order; junction bases with no gene match: 5. This CDR3 contains 17 residues. The CDR3 loop is CASSARTSGGRTDTQYF. DNA of the CDR3: TGTGCCAGCAGCGCTAGGACTAGCGGGGGGCGCACAGATACGCAGTATTTT.

The rearrangement joins TRBV5-1 to TRBJ2-2, with 7 bases lining up with TRBD2. V was clipped by 1 base and J by 6 bases; unmatched bases: 6. The CDR3 sequence is 15 residues long. Germline V gene sequence: CDR1 SGHRS, CDR2 YFSETQ. This CDR3 is CASSLTSDQAGELFF. Here the CDR3 DNA reads TGCGCCAGCAGCTTGACTAGCGATCAGGCCGGGGAGCTGTTTTTT.

V gene TRBV7-9 combines with J gene TRBJ2-4, with 8 positions matching TRBD1. The germline V gene encodes CDR1 SEHNR and CDR2 FQNEAQ (reference sequence). The CDR3 covers 15 residues. J gave up 6 bases and V 4 bases, and 8 bases lay outside the gene matches. CDR3 sequence reads: CASSWQGARRNIQYF. Written as DNA, the CDR3 is TGTGCCAGCAGCTGGCAGGGGGCTAGAAGAAACATTCAGTACTTC.

V usage is TRBV5-1 and J usage is TRBJ2-7; the match to TRBD2 covers 12 bases. Germline V lookup: CDR1 SGHRS, CDR2 YFSETQ. CDR3 length equals 15 residues. V was pared by 5 bases and J by 2 bases, with 5 bases of the junction left unmatched. This CDR3 is CASRGTSGGPYEQYF. In DNA, the CDR3 is TGCGCCAGCAGAGGAACTAGCGGGGGGCCCTACGAGCAGTACTTC.

This sequence joins TRBV5-4 and TRBJ1-2; 7 bases are a match to TRBD1. Germline trimming cut 4 bases from V and 4 bases from J; bases unmatched to any gene: 7. This CDR3 is 14 amino acids long. The germline V gene encodes CDR1 SGHNT and CDR2 YYREEE (reference sequence). Here the CDR3 DNA reads TGTGCCAGCAGCCTAACAGGGGTGGGCTATGGCTACACCTTC. Translating gives CASSLTGVGYGYTF.

The rearrangement uses TRBV9 and TRBJ1-1; D is unclear. The CDR3 is made up of 14 amino acids. Per the germline V gene, CDR1 is SGDLS and CDR2 is YYNGEE. The V and J ends lost 4 bases and 1 base respectively, with 11 bases between them. CDR3 sequence: CASSPRTANTEAFF. Here the CDR3 DNA reads TGTGCCAGCAGCCCCAGGACGGCGAACACTGAAGCTTTCTTT.

This clone has a handful of counts. This chain joins TRBV7-2 and TRBJ2-3; TRBD2 aligns across 7 bases. The V and J ends lost 5 bases and 4 bases, in that order; junction bases with no gene match: 9. In germline, CDR1 is SGHTA, CDR2 FQGNSA. There are 15 residues in the CDR3. CDR3 sequence: CASSIRTRGPDTQYF. The CDR3 bases are TGTGCCAGCAGCATTAGGACTAGAGGGCCAGATACGCAGTATTTT. Variable domain in full (rest from reference TRBV7-2 and TRBJ2-3): GAGVSQSPSNKVTEKGKDVELRCDPISGHTALYWYRQSLGQGLEFLIYFQGNSAPDKSGLPSDRFSAERTGGSVSTLTIQRTQQEDSAVYLCASSIRTRGPDTQYFGPGTRLTVL.

This clone has more than one count but fewer than ten. The chain joins TRBV7-6 to TRBJ1-1; the D gene is possibly TRBD1 (5 bases). Between the trimmed V and J ends, which lost 3 bases and 3 bases, there was a span of 8 bases. The CDR3 totals 13 residues. Germline CDR1 is SGHVS and CDR2 is FNYEAQ. The chain's CDR3 is CASSFSRDTEAFF. As DNA, the CDR3 is TGTGCCAGCAGCTTCTCCAGGGACACTGAAGCTTTCTTT.

The chain recombines TRBV5-8 with TRBJ2-3; no clear D. This CDR3 contains 12 residues. V shed 3 bases and J shed 0 bases, with 2 bases lying between them. CDR1 and CDR2 from the germline V gene are SGHTS and YDEGEE. Here the CDR3 reads CASSSSTDTQYF. The CDR3 coding sequence is TGTGCCAGCAGCTCCAGCACAGATACGCAGTATTTT. Full variable domain (outside the CDR3, taken from reference TRBV5-8 and TRBJ2-3): EAGVTQSPTHLIKTRGQQATLRCSPISGHTSVYWYQQALGLGLQFLLWYDEGEERNRGNFPPRFSGRQFPNYSSELNVNALELEDSALYLCASSSSTDTQYFGPGTRLTVL.

The rearrangement links TRBV6-5 to TRBJ1-3, with D maybe TRBD1 (5 bases). The germline V gene encodes CDR1 MNHEY and CDR2 SVGAGI. This CDR3 region has 15 residues. Trimming left V 7 bases short and J 0 bases short, with 13 bases between. The CDR3 DNA sequence: TGTGCCAGCATCACAGACAGTAGCTCTGGAAACACCATATATTTT. Its protein is CASITDSSSGNTIYF.

The chain couples TRBV10-3 to TRBJ1-1, with D unclear. This CDR3 is 15 amino acids long. Germline V gene data show CDR1 as ENHRY and CDR2 as SYGVKD. The V end lost 6 bases, the J end lost 1 base, and 15 bases lay between the germline ends. Here the CDR3 reads CAISPTSSENTEAFF. CDR3 coding DNA: TGTGCCATCAGCCCGACATCCAGCGAGAACACTGAAGCTTTCTTT.

The CDR3 nucleotides read TGTGCCAGCAGTTTCAGGGGGGCTGACTCCTACGAGCAGTACTTC. Its protein product is CASSFRGADSYEQYF. The chain links TRBV28 to TRBJ2-7, with D perhaps matching TRBD1 (7 bases). V lost 3 bases and J 0 bases, leaving 12 bases between the germline ends. The CDR3 sequence is 15 residues long. The germline gives CDR1 MDHEN, CDR2 SYDVKM.

The CDR3 DNA follows: TGTGCCTGGAGTGAGTGGGAGGGCCGGGAGCAGTACTTC. Amino acids: CAWSEWEGREQYF. The rearrangement uses TRBV30 and TRBJ2-7; the match to TRBD2 covers 7 bases. The ends lost 1 base at V and 7 bases at J; junction bases unmatched: 7. This CDR3 is 13 amino acids long. CDR1 and CDR2 (germline): GTSNPN, SVGIG (reference sequence).

The chain couples TRBV9 to TRBJ1-1, with D uncertain. Trimming took off 0 bases at V and 0 bases at J, with 6 bases between the two ends. Germline-derived CDR1 and CDR2 are SGDLS and YYNGEE. The CDR3 has 14 amino acids. CDR3 residues: CASSVDGVNTEAFF. The CDR3 coding sequence is TGTGCCAGCAGCGTAGACGGGGTGAACACTGAAGCTTTCTTT.

The genes are TRBV19 and TRBJ2-7; 10 bases match TRBD1. V trimming: 8 bases; J trimming: 6 bases; junction bases outside the gene matches: 7. The CDR3 runs to 13 residues. Germline CDR1 LNHDA, CDR2 SQIVND (reference sequence). In DNA, the CDR3 is TGTGCCAGTGGGGGACAGGGGTCTGTCGAGCAGTACTTC. It codes for CASGGQGSVEQYF.

V and J are TRBV4-2 and TRBJ2-7; 10 positions agree with TRBD2. The CDR3 is 17 residues long. Germline CDR1 and CDR2: LGHNA and YNFKEQ. V shed 1 base and J 2 bases; nucleotides not matched to a gene: 8. CDR3 sequence: CASSQVSTSGVTYEQYF. CDR3 DNA: TGTGCCAGCAGCCAAGTTTCTACTAGCGGGGTAACCTACGAGCAGTACTTC.

The CDR3 is CSVEQGAGQPQHF. The CDR3 DNA follows: TGCAGCGTTGAACAGGGGGCAGGTCAGCCCCAGCATTTT. The chain uses TRBV29-1 and TRBJ1-5; 8 positions agree with TRBD1. The V segment lost 2 bases and the J segment 6 bases; nucleotides outside the gene matches: 3. The length of the CDR3 is 13 residues. Germline CDR1 reads SQVTM; CDR2 reads ANQGSEA.

The gene calls are TRBV27 and TRBJ2-1; D is tentatively TRBD1 or TRBD2 (5 bases each). Germline V lookup: CDR1 MNHEY, CDR2 SMNVEV (reference sequence). The CDR3 has 13 amino acids. V lost 8 bases to trimming and J lost 5 bases, with 13 bases between them. CDR3 in amino acids: CASLAGLDNEQFF. In DNA, the CDR3 is TGTGCCAGCCTAGCAGGGTTGGACAATGAGCAGTTCTTC.

The chain couples TRBV5-4 to TRBJ2-7; no clear D. V shed 4 bases and J shed 4 bases, with 9 bases lying between them. The CDR3 is made up of 12 amino acids. Germline V gene data show CDR1 as SGHNT and CDR2 as YYREEE (reference sequence). CDR3 residues: CASSMDGYEQYF. DNA of the CDR3: TGTGCCAGCAGCATGGACGGATACGAGCAGTACTTC.

In nucleotides, the CDR3 is TGTGCCAGCAGCACCAACACCCTAAGCTCCTACGAGCAGTACTTC. Translated: CASSTNTLSSYEQYF. J is TRBJ2-7 and V is TRBV5-8; D is undetermined. CDR1 and CDR2 (germline): SGHTS, YDEGEE. With 4 bases removed from V and 0 bases from J, the gap between germline ends came to 14 bases. This CDR3 has 15 residues. Full variable domain (remainder filled in from reference TRBV5-8 and TRBJ2-7): EAGVTQSPTHLIKTRGQQATLRCSPISGHTSVYWYQQALGLGLQFLLWYDEGEERNRGNFPPRFSGRQFPNYSSELNVNALELEDSALYLCASSTNTLSSYEQYFGPGTRLTVT.

V is TRBV4-1 and J is TRBJ2-1; TRBD2 matches 9 bases. The CDR3 has 15 residues. Germline CDR1 reads MGHRA; CDR2 reads YSYEKL. Trimming took 4 bases from V and 0 from J; bases not matched to a gene: 1. CDR3 sequence reads: CASSRSGSSYNEQFF. For the CDR3, the DNA is TGCGCCAGCAGCCGTAGCGGGAGCTCCTACAATGAGCAGTTCTTC.

This rearrangement joins TRBV7-2 to TRBJ2-3; D not resolved. CDR1 and CDR2 from the germline V gene are SGHTA and FQGNSA. Trimming left V 5 bases short and J 2 bases short, with 5 bases between. The CDR3 consists of 12 residues. The CDR3 sequence is CASSPYTDTQYF. CDR3 DNA sequence: TGTGCCAGCAGCCCCTACACAGATACGCAGTATTTT.

This clone was recorded once. V gene TRBV10-2 combines with J gene TRBJ2-7, with D perhaps being TRBD1 or TRBD2 (5 bases each). CDR1 is WSHSY, CDR2 SAAADI, per germline. Trimming removed 4 bases at V and 3 bases at J, with 16 bases between. The CDR3 totals 15 residues. This CDR3 reads CASSATPGGGYEQYF. In nucleotides, the CDR3 is TGCGCCAGCAGTGCTACCCCCGGTGGGGGCTACGAGCAGTACTTC.

The rearrangement uses TRBV5-6 and TRBJ2-1, with D perhaps matching TRBD1 (5 bases). The CDR3 consists of 16 residues. CDR1 and CDR2 from the germline V gene are SGHDT and YYEEEE. The V end was cut by 4 bases, the J end by 5 bases, with 19 bases between. DNA for the CDR3: TGTGCCAGCAGCCGGACGGTGGCAGGGTTTCACAATGAGCAGTTCTTC. It translates to CASSRTVAGFHNEQFF.

This sequence joins TRBV5-1 and TRBJ2-3; D unclear. Trimming stripped 1 base from V and 3 bases from J, with 0 bases between. This CDR3 region has 11 residues. The germline gives CDR1 SGHRS, CDR2 YFSETQ. The CDR3 loop is CASSLTDTQYF. The CDR3 nucleotides read TGCGCCAGCAGCTTGACAGATACGCAGTATTTT.

V usage is TRBV5-4 and J usage is TRBJ2-3; TRBD2 matches 10 bases. The CDR3 covers 16 residues. V lost 3 bases, J lost 0 bases, and 4 bases stayed unmatched. CDR1 and CDR2 (germline): SGHNT, YYREEE (reference sequence). The CDR3, as DNA: TGTGCCAGCAGCTCCGGACTAGCGGCTAGCACAGATACGCAGTATTTT. It translates to CASSSGLAASTDTQYF.

J is TRBJ2-7 and V is TRBV6-6, with 7 bases identical to TRBD1. Germline CDR1 and CDR2: MNHNY and SVGAGI (reference sequence). The J segment lost 3 bases and the V segment lost 6 bases, leaving 5 bases of the junction unmatched. The CDR3 spans 13 residues. The CDR3 region is CASSPGQFYEQYF. The CDR3 DNA reads TGTGCCAGCAGCCCGGGACAGTTCTACGAGCAGTACTTC.